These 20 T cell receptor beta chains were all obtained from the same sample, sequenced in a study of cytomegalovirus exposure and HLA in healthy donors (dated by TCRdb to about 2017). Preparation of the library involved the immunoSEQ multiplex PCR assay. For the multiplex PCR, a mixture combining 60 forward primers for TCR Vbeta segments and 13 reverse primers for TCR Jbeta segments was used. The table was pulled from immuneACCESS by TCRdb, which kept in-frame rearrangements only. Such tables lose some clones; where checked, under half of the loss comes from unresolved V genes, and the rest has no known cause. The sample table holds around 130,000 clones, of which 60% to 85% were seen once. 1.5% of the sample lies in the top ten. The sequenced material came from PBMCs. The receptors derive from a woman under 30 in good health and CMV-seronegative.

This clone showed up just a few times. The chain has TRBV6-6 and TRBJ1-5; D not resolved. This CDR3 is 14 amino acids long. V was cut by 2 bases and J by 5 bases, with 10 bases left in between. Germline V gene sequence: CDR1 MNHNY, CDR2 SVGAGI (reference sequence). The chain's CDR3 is CASSYQSDDQPQHF. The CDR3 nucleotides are TGTGCCAGCAGTTACCAGTCAGATGATCAGCCCCAGCATTTT.

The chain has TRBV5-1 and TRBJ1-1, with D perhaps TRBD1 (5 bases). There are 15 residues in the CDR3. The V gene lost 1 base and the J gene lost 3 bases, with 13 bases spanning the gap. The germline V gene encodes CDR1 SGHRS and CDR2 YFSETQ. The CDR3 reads CASSLFRGRYTEAFF. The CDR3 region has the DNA TGCGCCAGCAGCTTGTTCCGGGGGAGATACACTGAAGCTTTCTTT.

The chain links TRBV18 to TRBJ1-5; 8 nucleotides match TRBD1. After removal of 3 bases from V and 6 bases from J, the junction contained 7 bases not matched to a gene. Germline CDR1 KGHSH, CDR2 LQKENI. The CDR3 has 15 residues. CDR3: CASSPEAGGRQPQHF. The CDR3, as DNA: TGTGCCAGCTCACCGGAAGCAGGGGGCCGTCAGCCCCAGCATTTT.

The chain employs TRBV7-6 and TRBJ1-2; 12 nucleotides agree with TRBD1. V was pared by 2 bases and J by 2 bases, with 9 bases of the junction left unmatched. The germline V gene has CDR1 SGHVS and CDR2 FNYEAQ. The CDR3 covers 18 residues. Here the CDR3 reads CASSLCRWGQGANYGYTF. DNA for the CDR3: TGTGCCAGCAGCTTATGCAGGTGGGGACAGGGGGCGAACTATGGCTACACCTTC.

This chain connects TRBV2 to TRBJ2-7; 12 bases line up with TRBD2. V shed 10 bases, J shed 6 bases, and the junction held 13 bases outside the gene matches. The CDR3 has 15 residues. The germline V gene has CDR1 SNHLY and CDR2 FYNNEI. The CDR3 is CATASGRGGSGEQYF. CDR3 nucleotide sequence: TGTGCCACTGCTAGCGGGAGGGGTGGTTCTGGCGAGCAGTACTTC.

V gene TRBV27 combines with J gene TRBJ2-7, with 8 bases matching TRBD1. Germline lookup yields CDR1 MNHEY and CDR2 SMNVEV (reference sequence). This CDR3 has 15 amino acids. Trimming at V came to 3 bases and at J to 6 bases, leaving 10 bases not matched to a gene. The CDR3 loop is CASSFSGQELFEQYF. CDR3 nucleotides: TGTGCCAGCAGTTTTTCGGGACAGGAATTGTTCGAGCAGTACTTC.

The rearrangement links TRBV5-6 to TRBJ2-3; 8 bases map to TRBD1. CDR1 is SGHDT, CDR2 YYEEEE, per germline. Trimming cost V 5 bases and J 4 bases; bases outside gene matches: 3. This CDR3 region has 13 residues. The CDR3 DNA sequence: TGTGCCAGCAGACAGGGGGTAGCAGATACGCAGTATTTT. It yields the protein CASRQGVADTQYF.

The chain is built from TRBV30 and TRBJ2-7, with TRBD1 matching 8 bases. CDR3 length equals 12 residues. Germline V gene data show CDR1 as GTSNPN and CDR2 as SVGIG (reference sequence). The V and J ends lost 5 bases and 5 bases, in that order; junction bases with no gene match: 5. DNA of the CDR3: TGTGCCTGGGGTCAGGGGGCGGACGAGCAGTACTTC. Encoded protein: CAWGQGADEQYF.

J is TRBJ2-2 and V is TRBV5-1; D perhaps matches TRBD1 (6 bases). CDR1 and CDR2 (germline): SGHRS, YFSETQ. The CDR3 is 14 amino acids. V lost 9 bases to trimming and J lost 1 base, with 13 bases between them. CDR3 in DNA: TGCGCCACCACCCCGACAGGGAACACCGGGGAGCTGTTTTTT. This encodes CATTPTGNTGELFF.

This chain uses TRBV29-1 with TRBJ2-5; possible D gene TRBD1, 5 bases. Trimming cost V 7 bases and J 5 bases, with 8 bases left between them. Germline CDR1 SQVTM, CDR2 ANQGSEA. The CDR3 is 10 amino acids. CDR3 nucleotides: TGCAGCGCAGGGATTGAGACCCAGTACTTC. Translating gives CSAGIETQYF.

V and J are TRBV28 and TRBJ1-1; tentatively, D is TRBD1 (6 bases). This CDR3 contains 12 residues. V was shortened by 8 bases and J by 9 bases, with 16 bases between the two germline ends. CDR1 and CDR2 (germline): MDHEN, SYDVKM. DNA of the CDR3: TGTGCCAGCTCAATCCGGGGGGCTCAAGCTTTCTTT. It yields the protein CASSIRGAQAFF.

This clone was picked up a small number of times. This chain's CDR3 is CASGTNDNEQFF. CDR3 sequence (DNA): TGCGCCAGCGGTACTAACGACAATGAGCAGTTCTTC. The chain carries TRBV5-1 and TRBJ2-1, with D hard to call. Germline CDR1 SGHRS, CDR2 YFSETQ. With 7 bases removed from V and 5 bases from J, the gap between germline ends came to 10 bases. The CDR3 totals 12 residues.

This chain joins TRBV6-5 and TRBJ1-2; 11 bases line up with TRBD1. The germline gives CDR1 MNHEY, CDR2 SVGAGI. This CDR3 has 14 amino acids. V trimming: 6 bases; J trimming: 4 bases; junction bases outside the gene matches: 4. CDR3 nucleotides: TGTGCCAGCAGCTCCGGGACAGGGGGCTATGGCTACACCTTC. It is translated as CASSSGTGGYGYTF.

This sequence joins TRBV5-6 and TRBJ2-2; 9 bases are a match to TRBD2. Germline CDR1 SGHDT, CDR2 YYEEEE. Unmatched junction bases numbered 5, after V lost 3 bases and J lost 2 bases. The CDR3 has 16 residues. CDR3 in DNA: TGTGCCAGCAGCTCATGGACTAGCGTTAACACCGGGGAGCTGTTTTTT. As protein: CASSSWTSVNTGELFF.

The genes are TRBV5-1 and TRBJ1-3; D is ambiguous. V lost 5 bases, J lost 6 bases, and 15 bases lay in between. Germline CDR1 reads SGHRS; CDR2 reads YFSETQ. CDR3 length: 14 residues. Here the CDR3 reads CASSSHGDPNTIYF. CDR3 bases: TGCGCCAGCAGTTCTCACGGGGATCCAAACACCATATATTTT.

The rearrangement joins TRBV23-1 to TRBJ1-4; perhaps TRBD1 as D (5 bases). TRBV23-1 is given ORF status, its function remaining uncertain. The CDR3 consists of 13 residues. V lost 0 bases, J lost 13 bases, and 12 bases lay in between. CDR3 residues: CASSQSQGGRLFF. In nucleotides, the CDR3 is TGCGCCAGCAGTCAATCGCAGGGAGGGAGACTGTTTTTT.

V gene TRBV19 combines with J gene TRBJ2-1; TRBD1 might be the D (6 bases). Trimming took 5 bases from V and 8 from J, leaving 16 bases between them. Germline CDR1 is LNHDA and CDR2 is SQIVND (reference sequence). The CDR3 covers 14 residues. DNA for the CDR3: TGTGCCAGTAGTCGACAGGTCATTGCAGATGAGCAGTTCTTC. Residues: CASSRQVIADEQFF.

CDR3 nucleotide sequence: TGCGCCAGCAGCCAGACCTATTCGGGTTATAATGAAAAACTGTTTTTT. Amino acids: CASSQTYSGYNEKLFF. The V and J genes are TRBV4-1 and TRBJ1-4; D unclear. V was shortened by 3 bases and J by 4 bases, with 15 bases between the two germline ends. The germline CDR1 and CDR2 sequences are MGHRA and YSYEKL. This CDR3 contains 16 residues.

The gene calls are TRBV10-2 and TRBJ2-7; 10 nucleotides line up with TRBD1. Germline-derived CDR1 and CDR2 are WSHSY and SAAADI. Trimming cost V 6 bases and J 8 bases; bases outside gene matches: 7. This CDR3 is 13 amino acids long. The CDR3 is CASRPDRGDKQYF. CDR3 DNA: TGCGCCAGCAGACCGGACAGGGGGGACAAGCAGTACTTC.

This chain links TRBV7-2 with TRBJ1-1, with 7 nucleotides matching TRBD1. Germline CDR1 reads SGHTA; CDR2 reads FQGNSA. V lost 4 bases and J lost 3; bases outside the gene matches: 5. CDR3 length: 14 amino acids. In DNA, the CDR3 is TGTGCCAGCAGCTCGAACAGGGGCGACACTGAAGCTTTCTTT. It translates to CASSSNRGDTEAFF.